The 27 T cell receptor beta chains below all came from one sample that was sequenced in a study of cytotoxic CD8 clonotypes in ibrutinib-treated CLL. Profiled with immunoSEQ multiplex PCR; TCRdb holds only in-frame clones, not every one. The top ten clones hold about 7.4% of a sample with about 140,000 clones, around 84% of them seen once. Sequencing was performed on PBMCs, taken after 36 months of ibrutinib treatment. All receptors derive from a human donor with chronic lymphocytic leukemia.

J is TRBJ2-5 and V is TRBV10-3; 9 bases are a match to TRBD2. There are 16 residues in the CDR3. Losses at the gene ends were 2 bases for V and 2 bases for J; bases not matched to a gene: 6. The germline CDR1 and CDR2 sequences are ENHRY and SYGVKD. This CDR3 is CAISEGVLAGQETQYF. The CDR3 DNA reads TGTGCCATCAGTGAGGGGGTTCTAGCGGGACAAGAGACCCAGTACTTC.

The chain carries TRBV5-1 and TRBJ2-5, with TRBD1 matching over 7 bases. CDR3 length: 14 residues. V trimming: 4 bases; J trimming: 2 bases; junction bases outside the gene matches: 5. The germline V gene has CDR1 SGHRS and CDR2 YFSETQ. CDR3 nucleotides: TGCGCCAGCAGCCCACGGGGACAGCAAGAGACCCAGTACTTC. This codes for CASSPRGQQETQYF.

The V gene is TRBV5-6, the J gene TRBJ2-2, with D tentatively TRBD1 (5 bases). In germline, CDR1 is SGHDT, CDR2 YYEEEE. The CDR3 totals 16 residues. V lost 3 bases and J 0 bases, leaving 12 bases between the germline ends. This CDR3 is CASSSTTEPNTGELFF. In DNA form, the CDR3 reads TGTGCCAGCAGCTCCACGACAGAGCCGAACACCGGGGAGCTGTTTTTT.

The rearrangement links TRBV2 to TRBJ2-2, with 8 bases fitting TRBD2. V lost 6 bases, J lost 2 bases, and 5 bases stayed unmatched. Germline loops: CDR1 SNHLY, CDR2 FYNNEI. This CDR3 is 15 amino acids long. The CDR3: CASRRSGSNTGELFF. The CDR3 DNA sequence: TGTGCCAGCAGGAGAAGCGGGAGTAACACCGGGGAGCTGTTTTTT.

This chain connects TRBV4-1 to TRBJ2-6; 7 bases are shared with TRBD1. Germline trimming cut 1 base from V and 1 base from J; bases unmatched to any gene: 4. CDR1 and CDR2 (germline): MGHRA, YSYEKL. This CDR3 is 17 amino acids long. The DNA for the CDR3 is TGCGCCAGCAGCCAAGTTAGGGGGCGATCTGGGGCCAACGTCCTGACTTTC. Protein sequence: CASSQVRGRSGANVLTF.

The sample holds one count of this clone. The DNA of the CDR3 is TGTGCCAGCAGTTACACCGGGACAACCGGGGAGCTGTTTTTT. Its translation: CASSYTGTTGELFF. The chain couples TRBV6-5 to TRBJ2-2, with D possibly being TRBD1 (6 bases). The CDR3 consists of 14 residues. Per the germline V gene, CDR1 is MNHEY and CDR2 is SVGAGI. Trimming removed 2 bases from V and 5 bases from J, with 9 bases in between.

The table lists this clone with a few counts. This sequence joins TRBV7-8 and TRBJ2-1; 8 bases agree with TRBD2. Trimming removed 5 bases from V and 12 bases from J; junction bases left unmatched: 6. This CDR3 contains 12 residues. Germline CDR1 reads SGHVS; CDR2 reads FQNEAQ. The DNA for the CDR3 is TGTGCCAGCAGCGGGACTAGGCGGGGGCAGTTCTTC. Encoded protein: CASSGTRRGQFF.

Comments on this clone: Germline is not matched at one junction end, which may reflect a read error. The chain uses TRBV6-1 and TRBJ2-7; D is perhaps TRBD2 (5 bases). The CDR3 totals 11 residues. Germline assignment: CDR1 MNHNS and CDR2 SASEGT. CDR3 amino acids: CASSPDYRMFF. The CDR3 DNA reads TGTGCCAGCAGTCCTGACTACCGCATGTTCTTC.

The CDR3 loop is CASSQESWTSVREQYF. Here the CDR3 DNA reads TGCGCCAGCAGCCAAGAGTCGTGGACTAGCGTTCGGGAGCAGTACTTC. The gene calls are TRBV4-1 and TRBJ2-7, with 9 bases matching TRBD2. V shed 0 bases, J shed 7 bases, and the junction held 10 bases outside the gene matches. The V gene's germline CDR1 is MGHRA and CDR2 YSYEKL. The CDR3 loop spans 16 amino acids.

The rearrangement links TRBV30 to TRBJ2-7; no clear D gene. Germline CDR1 GTSNPN, CDR2 SVGIG (reference sequence). V was trimmed by 5 bases and J by 2 bases, leaving 13 bases between them. This CDR3 has 13 residues. This CDR3 is CAWRGYGAYEQYF. Here the CDR3 DNA reads TGTGCCTGGCGAGGATATGGGGCCTACGAGCAGTACTTC.

For the CDR3, the DNA is TGCGCCAGCAGCGTGGACAGTGGGGCCAACGTCCTGACTTTC. Translation gives CASSVDSGANVLTF. The chain uses TRBV5-1 and TRBJ2-6; D perhaps matches TRBD1 (6 bases). V was trimmed by 4 bases and J by 3 bases, leaving 8 bases between them. The CDR3 extends over 14 amino acids. Per the germline V gene, CDR1 is SGHRS and CDR2 is YFSETQ.

The gene calls are TRBV19 and TRBJ1-5; a weak D match, TRBD1 (5 bases). The V end lost 3 bases, the J end lost 3 bases, and 12 bases lay between the germline ends. The CDR3 extends over 15 amino acids. The germline V gene encodes CDR1 LNHDA and CDR2 SQIVND (reference sequence). The DNA for the CDR3 is TGTGCCAGTAGTATTATTTGGGGGTTCAATCAGCCCCAGCATTTT. Its protein product is CASSIIWGFNQPQHF.

This chain joins TRBV9 and TRBJ2-7, with TRBD2 matching over 7 bases. V was pared by 2 bases and J by 5 bases, with 13 bases of the junction left unmatched. The CDR3 loop spans 16 amino acids. CDR1 is SGDLS and CDR2 is YYNGEE in the germline V gene. This chain's CDR3 is CASSVRTGSGNNEQYF. The CDR3 DNA reads as TGTGCCAGCAGCGTCCGAACCGGCAGCGGGAACAACGAGCAGTACTTC.

This sequence joins TRBV5-1 and TRBJ2-1, with D unclear. The CDR3 length is 14 residues. Germline V gene lookup returns CDR1 SGHRS and CDR2 YFSETQ. The V and J ends lost 4 bases and 6 bases respectively, with 14 bases between them. CDR3 sequence (DNA): TGCGCCAGCAGCGGACGGGCCCTGGGCAATGAGCAGTTCTTC. This translates into CASSGRALGNEQFF. Filled out from reference TRBV5-1 and TRBJ2-1, the complete variable domain reads KAGVTQTPRYLIKTRGQQVTLSCSPISGHRSVSWYQQTPGQGLQFLFEYFSETQRNKGNFPGRFSGRQFSNSRSEMNVSTLELGDSALYLCASSGRALGNEQFFGPGTRLTVL.

The chain links TRBV7-9 to TRBJ1-2; D unresolved. Trimming took 5 bases from V and 5 from J, leaving 18 bases between them. Germline V lookup: CDR1 SEHNR, CDR2 FQNEAQ (reference sequence). The CDR3 is 15 residues long. As DNA, the CDR3 is TGTGCCAGCAGCCCTTACCCTGGGTGGGGATATGGCTACACCTTC. Translated: CASSPYPGWGYGYTF.

The V and J genes are TRBV27 and TRBJ1-2; D not certain. Trimming cost V 11 bases and J 5 bases, with 18 bases left between them. The germline CDR1 and CDR2 sequences are MNHEY and SMNVEV (reference sequence). This CDR3 comprises 13 residues. The CDR3 DNA sequence: TGTGCCTCCAGTGATGGCCCGCGGTATGGCTACACCTTC. The encoded protein is CASSDGPRYGYTF.

The chain carries TRBV10-3 and TRBJ1-5; tentatively, D is TRBD1 (6 bases). The V end lost 6 bases, the J end lost 3 bases, and 18 bases lay between the germline ends. Germline values: CDR1 ENHRY, CDR2 SYGVKD. The CDR3 consists of 16 residues. CDR3: CAISPGEGLNNQPQHF. Here the CDR3 DNA reads TGTGCCATCAGCCCAGGGGAGGGGCTTAACAATCAGCCCCAGCATTTT.

The V gene is TRBV5-1, the J gene TRBJ1-4; 7 bases are a match to TRBD1. Germline V gene lookup returns CDR1 SGHRS and CDR2 YFSETQ. This CDR3 has 22 residues. J lost 2 bases, V lost 1 base, and 23 bases had no gene match. CDR3 protein: CASSLSGRGQVQWFGTNEKLFF. CDR3 DNA sequence: TGCGCCAGCAGCTTGAGTGGCCGAGGACAGGTCCAATGGTTTGGGACTAATGAAAAACTGTTTTTT.

The chain carries TRBV5-1 and TRBJ2-7, with D perhaps matching TRBD2 (5 bases). The CDR3 loop spans 12 amino acids. Germline values: CDR1 SGHRS, CDR2 YFSETQ. Trimming removed 4 bases from V and 4 bases from J, with 9 bases in between. This CDR3 reads CASSELGYEQYF. The CDR3 DNA is TGCGCCAGCAGCGAACTAGGGTACGAGCAGTACTTC.

The rearrangement joins TRBV7-3 to TRBJ2-6; D unresolved. Germline V gene sequence: CDR1 SGHTA, CDR2 FQGTGA. CDR3 length equals 13 residues. V lost 8 bases, J lost 0 bases, and 5 bases lay in between. The DNA of the CDR3 is TGTGCCAGCCGACTCTCTGGGGCCAACGTCCTGACTTTC. Its translation is CASRLSGANVLTF.

V is TRBV9 and J is TRBJ2-2, with D unclear. There are 12 residues in the CDR3. Trimming took 7 bases from V and 0 from J, leaving 4 bases between them. Germline V gene data show CDR1 as SGDLS and CDR2 as YYNGEE. CDR3 residues: CASGTNTGELFF. The CDR3 DNA reads as TGTGCCAGCGGGACGAACACCGGGGAGCTGTTTTTT. The complete variable domain, with remaining parts taken from reference TRBV9 and TRBJ2-2, reads DSGVTQTPKHLITATGQRVTLRCSPRSGDLSVYWYQQSLDQGLQFLIQYYNGEERAKGNILERFSAQQFPDLHSELNLSSLELGDSALYFCASGTNTGELFFGEGSRLTVL.

The chain carries TRBV5-1 and TRBJ1-4, with no clear D. Trimming took 4 bases from V and 0 from J, leaving 7 bases between them. The CDR3 totals 14 residues. The germline gives CDR1 SGHRS, CDR2 YFSETQ. This CDR3 is CASSVTSTNEKLFF. The CDR3 DNA is TGCGCCAGCAGCGTAACCTCAACTAATGAAAAACTGTTTTTT.

The table lists this clone with a few counts. The rearrangement joins TRBV5-1 to TRBJ2-2; no clear D gene. Germline CDR1 and CDR2: SGHRS and YFSETQ. The CDR3 is 13 residues long. V shed 4 bases and J shed 5 bases, with 9 bases lying between them. The CDR3 sequence: CASSRSKTGELFF. The CDR3 DNA follows: TGCGCCAGCAGCCGGTCAAAAACCGGGGAGCTGTTTTTT.

This chain links TRBV7-8 with TRBJ2-1, with D possibly TRBD1 on 5 matching bases. Trimming took 4 bases from V and 9 from J, leaving 10 bases between them. Germline V gene sequence: CDR1 SGHVS, CDR2 FQNEAQ. CDR3 length: 12 amino acids. The CDR3: CASSSQGIEQFF. The DNA of the CDR3 is TGTGCCAGCAGCTCCCAGGGCATTGAGCAGTTCTTC.

The rearrangement links TRBV5-4 to TRBJ2-2; 11 nucleotides align to TRBD2. The V gene end was trimmed by 2 bases and the J gene end by 2 bases; junction bases not matched to a gene: 2. This CDR3 is 16 amino acids long. Germline loops: CDR1 SGHNT, CDR2 YYREEE (reference sequence). In DNA form, the CDR3 reads TGTGCCAGCAGCTTAGGGACTAGCGGAAACACCGGGGAGCTGTTTTTT. Translating it yields CASSLGTSGNTGELFF.

In this sample, this clone turned up once. The chain employs TRBV5-4 and TRBJ2-5; 7 bases line up with TRBD1. Germline CDR1 SGHNT, CDR2 YYREEE (reference sequence). J gave up 5 bases and V 2 bases, and 9 bases lay outside the gene matches. This CDR3 has 15 residues. The CDR3 DNA follows: TGTGCCAGCAGCTTACCGGGACAGAGGGTGGAGACCCAGTACTTC. Translation: CASSLPGQRVETQYF. Full variable domain (missing parts from reference TRBV5-4 and TRBJ2-5): ETGVTQSPTHLIKTRGQQVTLRCSSQSGHNTVSWYQQALGQGPQFIFQYYREEENGRGNFPPRFSGLQFPNYSSELNVNALELDDSALYLCASSLPGQRVETQYFGPGTRLLVL.

This chain joins TRBV29-1 and TRBJ2-3; 14 bases are shared with TRBD2. This CDR3 has 17 amino acids. The junction had 11 bases not matched to a gene; V was cut back by 6 bases and J by 3 bases. Germline-derived CDR1 and CDR2 are SQVTM and ANQGSEA. The CDR3 coding sequence is TGCAGCGTATCAACTAGGACTAGCGGGAGGTATACAGATACGCAGTATTTT. Translated: CSVSTRTSGRYTDTQYF.